This T cell receptor (beta chain) was found in a study of early T cells in non-severe SARS-CoV-2 infection. Turning to the study itself: Sequenced material consisted of bulk RNA (from unsorted whole blood), and chains were unpaired.

There are a few counts of this clonotype. Its antigen is currently unknown. CDR1 is SGHNT, CDR2 YYREEE, per germline (reference sequence). CDR3 size: 15 residues. V shed 1 base and J shed 1 base, with 11 bases lying between them. Study conclusions and caveats: Matching with VDJdb favored anti-spike CD8 responses (missing private and CD4 specificities).

The library protocol tagged individual cDNA molecules with unique molecular identifiers. TCRdb reanalysed the 5' RACE reads using MiXCR and keeps one entry per CDR3 protein. This table holds about 68,000 distinct CDR3 sequences, more than 9% found once. The sequencing sample was made of whole blood. This rearrangement joins TRBV5-4 to TRBJ1-1; tentative D call: TRBD1 (6 bases). The source of this sequence is an adult who was a healthcare worker with PCR-confirmed SARS-CoV-2 infection or an uninfected control (not recorded which). CDR3 in amino acids: CASSLRGRGNTEAFF. CDR3 in DNA: TGTGCCAGCAGCTTGCGGGGGCGCGGGAACACTGAAGCTTTCTTT.